Listed here are 18 T cell receptor beta chains from one sample, sequenced in a study of blood T cell repertoires in COVID-19. Measured with immunoSEQ multiplex PCR; TCRdb has only the in-frame clones, and not every one. Altogether about 270,000 clones are present, about 82% being singletons, with the ten largest covering 5.5% to 6%. The sequencing input was peripheral blood. Receptors originate from a woman over 75 with COVID-19, enrolled during active disease.

This chain joins TRBV7-2 and TRBJ2-7; a weak D match, TRBD1 (5 bases). The CDR3 consists of 13 residues. Trimming removed 3 bases from V and 2 bases from J, with 8 bases in between. In germline, CDR1 is SGHTA, CDR2 FQGNSA. This CDR3 is CASSFPGTYEQYF. The CDR3 DNA sequence: TGTGCCAGCAGCTTTCCAGGGACCTACGAGCAGTACTTC.

The V and J genes are TRBV11-3 and TRBJ1-3; 7 bases fit TRBD1. V was clipped by 1 base and J by 0 bases; unmatched bases: 9. Germline V lookup: CDR1 SGHNT, CDR2 YENEEA. The length of the CDR3 is 18 residues. The CDR3 coding sequence is TGTGCCAGCAGCTTAGCAATTTACAGGGGCCTCTCTGGAAACACCATATATTTT. The encoded protein is CASSLAIYRGLSGNTIYF.

This clone was counted a few times. The CDR3 DNA is TGTGCCAGCAGCTTAGCACAGGGGGCCCAGCCCCAGCATTTT. This codes for CASSLAQGAQPQHF. The chain carries TRBV7-2 and TRBJ1-5; 9 bases are a match to TRBD1. The CDR3 is made up of 14 amino acids. V trimming: 0 bases; J trimming: 7 bases; junction bases outside the gene matches: 1. The V gene's germline CDR1 is SGHTA and CDR2 FQGNSA.

The gene calls are TRBV5-6 and TRBJ1-6; TRBD1 matches 11 bases. The trim removed 4 bases at V and 6 bases at J, leaving 6 bases unmatched. Germline-derived CDR1 and CDR2 are SGHDT and YYEEEE. The CDR3 sequence is 16 residues long. The DNA for the CDR3 is TGTGCCAGCAGCCTAGGACAGGGGGCGTCTAATTCACCCCTCCACTTT. Translated, it gives CASSLGQGASNSPLHF.

This clone has only a few counts. CDR3 in amino acids: CASQRGGTDTQYF. CDR3 in DNA: TGTGCCAGCCAGCGGGGTGGCACAGATACGCAGTATTTT. The chain employs TRBV28 and TRBJ2-3; 7 bases are a match to TRBD2. CDR3 length: 13 residues. V was clipped by 8 bases and J by 1 base; unmatched bases: 3. CDR1 is MDHEN and CDR2 is SYDVKM in the germline V gene.

This clone was detected a few times. The chain has TRBV29-1 and TRBJ1-5, with unresolved D. This CDR3 is built from 16 residues. Germline values: CDR1 SQVTM, CDR2 ANQGSEA. Between the trimmed V and J ends, which lost 8 bases and 2 bases, there was a span of 22 bases. The CDR3 protein is CSLPTAAQVGNQPQHF. The CDR3 DNA reads TGCAGCCTACCCACCGCGGCCCAAGTCGGCAATCAGCCCCAGCATTTT.

The chain carries TRBV7-8 and TRBJ2-3; weak D call: TRBD1 (5 bases). Germline V gene data show CDR1 as SGHVS and CDR2 as FQNEAQ. V was cut by 5 bases and J by 0 bases, with 15 bases left in between. The CDR3 loop spans 16 amino acids. The CDR3 region has the DNA TGTGCCAGCAGCCCCTCCGGCAGGGCTAGCACAGATACGCAGTATTTT. As protein: CASSPSGRASTDTQYF.

This sequence joins TRBV6-1 and TRBJ2-3; D is possibly TRBD2 (6 bases). This CDR3 spans 16 amino acids. Trimming removed 0 bases from V and 0 bases from J, with 10 bases in between. CDR1 MNHNS and CDR2 SASEGT come from the germline V gene. CDR3 amino acids: CASSEALAKSTDTQYF. As DNA, the CDR3 is TGTGCCAGCAGTGAAGCGCTAGCGAAAAGCACAGATACGCAGTATTTT.

The chain links TRBV7-8 to TRBJ1-5; a possible D gene is TRBD1 (5 bases). V dropped 5 bases and J dropped 2 bases, with 19 bases sitting between them. Germline CDR1 reads SGHVS; CDR2 reads FQNEAQ. The CDR3 has 17 residues. This chain's CDR3 is CASSPLLGLDGNQPQHF. CDR3 DNA: TGTGCCAGCAGCCCGCTGCTGGGGCTGGATGGCAATCAGCCCCAGCATTTT.

The gene calls are TRBV6-5 and TRBJ2-7, with D perhaps TRBD1 (6 bases). V lost 0 bases and J lost 4, with 13 bases in between. Germline loops: CDR1 MNHEY, CDR2 SVGAGI. The CDR3 extends over 15 amino acids. CDR3 sequence (DNA): TGTGCCAGCAGTTACTCGAGGCAGGGGTCGTACGAGCAGTACTTC. Protein sequence: CASSYSRQGSYEQYF.

This rearrangement joins TRBV7-6 to TRBJ2-2; TRBD2 is a possible D gene (7 bases). The CDR3 consists of 14 residues. Per germline, CDR1 SGHVS and CDR2 FNYEAQ. With 4 bases removed from V and 4 bases from J, the gap between germline ends came to 10 bases. In DNA form, the CDR3 reads TGTGCCAGCAGCTCGGGGGGCGGCACCGGGGAGCTGTTTTTT. Amino acids: CASSSGGGTGELFF. The full variable domain, its missing parts supplied by reference TRBV7-6 and TRBJ2-2, is GAGVSQSPRYKVTKRGQDVALRCDPISGHVSLYWYRQALGQGPEFLTYFNYEAQQDKSGLPNDRFSAERPEGSISTLTIQRTEQRDSAMYRCASSSGGGTGELFFGEGSRLTVL.

The rearrangement links TRBV15 to TRBJ2-7; 9 bases match TRBD1. V was clipped by 5 bases and J by 1 base; unmatched bases: 6. Germline CDR1 and CDR2: LNHNV and YYDKDF (reference sequence). CDR3 length: 15 amino acids. The CDR3 DNA reads as TGTGCCACCAGCCGGGGAGGGACAGGGTCCTACGAGCAGTACTTC. It codes for CATSRGGTGSYEQYF.

This chain joins TRBV4-1 and TRBJ1-4, with D unresolved. The CDR3 runs 16 residues. CDR1 is MGHRA and CDR2 is YSYEKL in the germline V gene. The V gene lost 0 bases and the J gene lost 0 bases, with 8 bases spanning the gap. The CDR3: CASSQDRSATNEKLFF. CDR3 nucleotide sequence: TGCGCCAGCAGCCAAGATCGGAGTGCAACTAATGAAAAACTGTTTTTT.

V gene TRBV28 combines with J gene TRBJ1-3; a weak D match, TRBD1 (5 bases). V lost 2 bases and J lost 0, with 11 bases in between. The CDR3 consists of 16 residues. Germline CDR1 MDHEN, CDR2 SYDVKM. CDR3 sequence reads: CASSLRQMHSGNTIYF. In DNA, the CDR3 is TGTGCCAGCAGTTTAAGACAGATGCACTCTGGAAACACCATATATTTT.

The gene calls are TRBV6-5 and TRBJ2-3; D may be TRBD2 (5 bases). The CDR3 is made up of 15 amino acids. V lost 5 bases, J lost 3 bases, and 15 bases lay in between. Germline-derived CDR1 and CDR2 are MNHEY and SVGAGI. The CDR3 region has the DNA TGTGCCAGCAGTCTTGACGGGGAAAGGACAGATACGCAGTATTTT. Its translation: CASSLDGERTDTQYF.

The chain couples TRBV7-9 to TRBJ1-4; 9 bases are a match to TRBD1. CDR3 length: 15 amino acids. CDR1 is SEHNR, CDR2 FQNEAQ, per germline (reference sequence). The V and J ends lost 5 bases and 10 bases, in that order; junction bases with no gene match: 11. The CDR3 region is CASSNSVGQGGKLFF. The CDR3 nucleotides are TGTGCCAGCAGCAATTCCGTGGGACAGGGAGGAAAACTGTTTTTT.

The rearrangement joins TRBV27 to TRBJ2-5; 7 bases match TRBD1. Germline-derived CDR1 and CDR2 are MNHEY and SMNVEV (reference sequence). The CDR3 extends over 13 amino acids. V gave up 2 bases and J gave up 5 bases; unmatched junction bases: 2. The CDR3 region is CASSLRQGETQYF. As DNA, the CDR3 is TGTGCCAGCAGTTTAAGACAGGGCGAGACCCAGTACTTC.

This chain connects TRBV10-1 to TRBJ1-5; D might be TRBD1 (5 bases). Germline values: CDR1 WNHNN, CDR2 SYGVQD (reference sequence). The CDR3 extends over 11 amino acids. Trimming removed 7 bases at V and 4 bases at J, with 5 bases between. The DNA for the CDR3 is TGCGCCAGCACAGGGAATCAGCCCCAGCATTTT. Residues: CASTGNQPQHF.